Described below is a single TCR beta chain sequence and its context. Its antigen remains unknown. Primers for the PCR totalled 60 Vbeta and 13 Jbeta. Measured with immunoSEQ multiplex PCR; TCRdb has only the in-frame clones, and not every one. The sample yields roughly 250,000 clones, about four fifths seen once. The record originates from a study of cytomegalovirus exposure and HLA in healthy donors. General study results and limits: Highest at DRB1 and lowest at HLA-C, TCR association rates differed among HLA loci in a later analysis. Immune exposure data for these donors was limited to CMV serostatus. Generally TCR sequences proved uncommon, though certain public TCRs appeared in numerous donors.

V shed 4 bases and J 7 bases; nucleotides not matched to a gene: 4. Germline V gene sequence: CDR1 GTSNPN, CDR2 SVGIG (reference sequence). The CDR3 totals 12 residues. Sequenced input: PBMCs. This rearrangement joins TRBV30 to TRBJ1-2, with 9 bases matching TRBD1. The origin of this receptor is a girl aged 2-10 years in good health and CMV-seronegative. This CDR3 reads CAWITGGSGYTF. The CDR3 DNA reads as TGTGCCTGGATAACAGGGGGCTCTGGCTACACCTTC. Filled out from reference TRBV30 and TRBJ1-2, the complete variable domain reads SQTIHQWPATLVQPVGSPLSLECTVEGTSNPNLYWYRQAAGRGLQLLFYSVGIGQISSEVPQNLSASRPQDRQFILSSKKLLLSDSGFYLCAWITGGSGYTFGSGTRLTVV.